A selection of T cell receptor beta chains follows, all from one sample in a study of Tregs in tolerant kidney transplant recipients. The data were produced by immunoSEQ multiplex PCR, yet TCRdb's version contains in-frame clones alone and is incomplete. The data show some 90,000 clones, with around 94% seen just once and over 3.5% held by the top ten. The specimen sequenced was CD8+ T cells from blood. The source is a human donor in good health. CDR3s include the opening cysteine and the closing phenylalanine or tryptophan. A D gene is named only where the DNA matches it firmly. Not all rows give a size; the values are once, few, many and, for expanded clones, a class.

V: TRBV27
size: .
J: TRBJ1-5
D: .
CDR3: CASSFSPYSNQPQHF
DNA: TGTGCCAGCAGTTTCAGCCCGTATAGCAATCAGCCCCAGCATTTT

V: TRBV29-1
size: .
J: TRBJ2-7
D: TRBD2
CDR3: CSVEGGTPYEQYF
DNA: TGCAGCGTCGAGGGAGGGACCCCCTACGAGCAGTACTTC

V: TRBV7-3
size: .
J: TRBJ2-7
D: TRBD1
CDR3: CASSFRTGDSYEQYF
DNA: TGTGCCAGCAGCTTTAGGACAGGTGACTCCTACGAGCAGTACTTC

V: TRBV27
size: .
J: TRBJ2-5
D: TRBD1
CDR3: CASSPRTGGLETQYF
DNA: TGTGCCAGCAGTCCGAGGACAGGGGGCTTGGAGACCCAGTACTTC

V: TRBV29-1
size: .
J: TRBJ2-1
D: TRBD1
CDR3: CSAAYRTGSSYNEQFF
DNA: TGCAGCGCTGCTTATAGGACAGGGAGCTCCTACAATGAGCAGTTCTTC

V: TRBV11-2
size: .
J: TRBJ2-7
D: .
CDR3: CASNSLYEQYF
DNA: TGTGCCAGCAACTCCCTGTACGAGCAGTACTTC

V: TRBV2
size: .
J: TRBJ2-1
D: .
CDR3: CASTPSSLDEQFF
DNA: TGTGCCAGCACGCCAAGCTCCTTGGATGAGCAGTTCTTC

V: TRBV6-5
size: .
J: TRBJ2-7
D: TRBD1
CDR3: CASSYSPGGGEQYF
DNA: TGTGCCAGCAGTTACTCCCCAGGGGGCGGGGAGCAGTACTTC

V: TRBV5-6
size: once
J: TRBJ2-2
D: .
CDR3: CASSLGPYITGELFF
DNA: TGTGCCAGCAGCTTGGGACCCTATATTACCGGGGAGCTGTTTTTT

V: TRBV7-3
size: few
J: TRBJ2-2
D: .
CDR3: CASSLTSRGELFF
DNA: TGTGCCAGCAGCTTAACGTCTCGTGGGGAGCTGTTTTTT

V: TRBV4-1
size: .
J: TRBJ2-1
D: .
CDR3: CASSQSGWNEQFF
DNA: TGCGCCAGCAGCCAATCCGGCTGGAATGAGCAGTTCTTC

V: TRBV4-1
size: .
J: TRBJ2-1
D: TRBD1
CDR3: CASSPSDRVTYNEQFF
DNA: TGCGCCAGCAGCCCCTCCGACAGGGTGACCTACAATGAGCAGTTCTTC

V: TRBV27
size: .
J: TRBJ2-1
D: .
CDR3: CASSLVKVSYNEQFF
DNA: TGTGCCAGCAGTTTAGTTAAGGTCTCCTACAATGAGCAGTTCTTC

V: TRBV27
size: .
J: TRBJ2-1
D: TRBD1
CDR3: CASRHRTGYNNEQFF
DNA: TGTGCCAGCAGACATAGGACAGGGTACAACAATGAGCAGTTCTTC

V: TRBV4-1
size: .
J: TRBJ2-7
D: .
CDR3: CASSLINGYEQYF
DNA: TGCGCCAGCAGCCTCATTAATGGCTACGAGCAGTACTTC

V: TRBV6-5
size: .
J: TRBJ1-1
D: TRBD1
CDR3: CTSSLQTGSDTEAFF
DNA: TGTACCAGCAGTCTACAGACAGGGTCGGACACTGAAGCTTTCTTT

V: TRBV2
size: .
J: TRBJ2-6
D: TRBD2
CDR3: CASSEAPGRDGANVLTF
DNA: TGTGCCAGCAGTGAAGCCCCAGGGAGGGATGGGGCCAACGTCCTGACTTTC

V: TRBV13
size: once
J: TRBJ2-7
D: .
CDR3: CASSPRDGTYEQYF
DNA: TGTGCCAGCAGCCCCCGGGACGGGACCTACGAGCAGTACTTC

V: TRBV7-9
size: .
J: TRBJ2-7
D: .
CDR3: CASSLGLGEQYF
DNA: TGTGCCAGCAGCTTAGGGTTAGGGGAGCAGTACTTC

V: TRBV2
size: .
J: TRBJ2-1
D: TRBD2
CDR3: CASSEPGLAHQEQFF
DNA: TGTGCCAGCAGTGAACCGGGACTAGCGCATCAGGAGCAGTTCTTC

V: TRBV6-5
size: few
J: TRBJ1-2
D: .
CDR3: CASSYSPSLGAQGAF
DNA: TGTGCCAGCAGTTACTCCCCGAGTTTGGGTGCTCAGGGCGCCTTC

V: TRBV2
size: .
J: TRBJ1-5
D: TRBD1
CDR3: CAGSKGQGNQPQHF
DNA: TGTGCCGGAAGCAAAGGACAGGGCAATCAGCCCCAGCATTTT

V: TRBV9
size: .
J: TRBJ2-5
D: TRBD2
CDR3: CASSVYGGEAQYF
DNA: TGTGCCAGCAGCGTTTACGGGGGGGAGGCCCAGTACTTC

V: TRBV7-9
size: once
J: TRBJ2-7
D: .
CDR3: CASSLQMSGAYEQYF
DNA: TGTGCCAGCAGCTTACAAATGAGTGGGGCCTACGAGCAGTACTTC

V: TRBV20-1
size: .
J: TRBJ2-7
D: .
CDR3: CSASDNNEQYF
DNA: TGCAGTGCTAGCGATAACAACGAGCAGTACTTC

V: TRBV7-9
size: once
J: TRBJ1-1
D: .
CDR3: CASSLLPIMNTEAFF
DNA: TGTGCCAGCAGCTTACTTCCCATAATGAACACTGAAGCTTTCTTT

V: TRBV15
size: .
J: TRBJ1-2
D: .
CDR3: CATSRDKGYGYTF
DNA: TGTGCCACCAGCAGAGATAAAGGATATGGCTACACCTTC

V: TRBV5-4
size: .
J: TRBJ2-6
D: .
CDR3: CASSPSGANVLTF
DNA: TGTGCCAGCTCTCCCTCTGGGGCCAACGTCCTGACTTTC

V: TRBV11-2
size: .
J: TRBJ2-3
D: TRBD2
CDR3: CASSRRGLAGARSTDTQYF
DNA: TGTGCCAGCAGCAGACGAGGACTAGCGGGGGCCCGTAGCACAGATACGCAGTATTTT

V: TRBV4-1
size: .
J: TRBJ2-4
D: TRBD2
CDR3: CASSSRTSGGPAKNIQYF
DNA: TGCGCCAGCAGCTCTAGGACTAGCGGGGGCCCTGCCAAAAACATTCAGTACTTC

V: TRBV11-2
size: .
J: TRBJ2-1
D: TRBD2
CDR3: CASSAGPGLAGGPYNEQFF
DNA: TGTGCCAGCAGCGCTGGACCGGGACTAGCGGGGGGGCCCTACAATGAGCAGTTCTTC

V: TRBV2
size: .
J: TRBJ1-1
D: .
CDR3: CAAPRTAPRTTEAFF
DNA: TGTGCCGCCCCTCGGACGGCCCCACGAACGACTGAAGCTTTCTTT

V: TRBV5-8
size: .
J: TRBJ1-5
D: .
CDR3: CASSLDGDLGPQHF
DNA: TGTGCCAGCAGCTTGGACGGGGACCTTGGGCCCCAGCATTTT

V: TRBV5-4
size: .
J: TRBJ1-2
D: .
CDR3: CASSLRGAGGYTF
DNA: TGTGCCAGCAGCTTACGGGGGGCTGGCGGCTACACCTTC

V: TRBV5-1
size: .
J: TRBJ2-3
D: TRBD2
CDR3: CASSSSGSTDTQYF
DNA: TGCGCCAGCAGCTCTAGCGGTAGCACAGATACGCAGTATTTT

V: TRBV5-6
size: .
J: TRBJ1-5
D: .
CDR3: CASSLWPRNQPQHF
DNA: TGTGCCAGCAGCTTGTGGCCGAGGAATCAGCCCCAGCATTTT

V: TRBV7-8
size: .
J: TRBJ1-2
D: .
CDR3: CASSSAGLSIYGYTF
DNA: TGTGCCAGCAGCTCAGCAGGGTTGTCTATCTATGGCTACACCTTC

V: TRBV19
size: .
J: TRBJ2-7
D: TRBD2
CDR3: CASMVAGGYEQYF
DNA: TGTGCCAGTATGGTGGCGGGGGGCTACGAGCAGTACTTC

V: TRBV6-1
size: .
J: TRBJ2-4
D: .
CDR3: CASISGTGKNIQYF
DNA: TGTGCCAGCATTAGTGGGACCGGCAAAAACATTCAGTACTTC

V: TRBV29-1
size: .
J: TRBJ1-2
D: .
CDR3: CSLQDRGGDGYTF
DNA: TGCAGCCTCCAGGACCGGGGAGGTGATGGCTACACCTTC

V: TRBV14
size: medium-sized
J: TRBJ1-1
D: .
CDR3: CASSQASGLLLGAFF
DNA: TGTGCCAGCAGCCAAGCTAGCGGACTCCTGCTCGGAGCTTTCTTT

V: TRBV29-1
size: .
J: TRBJ1-2
D: .
CDR3: CSVEGRAYGYTF
DNA: TGCAGCGTTGAAGGCAGGGCCTATGGCTACACCTTC

V: TRBV2
size: .
J: TRBJ1-1
D: .
CDR3: CASRPTEPMNTEAFF
DNA: TGTGCCAGCAGACCCACAGAGCCCATGAACACTGAAGCTTTCTTT

V: TRBV19
size: .
J: TRBJ2-1
D: .
CDR3: CASSIGGLGYNEQFF
DNA: TGTGCCAGTAGTATAGGGGGCCTTGGGTACAATGAGCAGTTCTTC

V: TRBV7-9
size: .
J: TRBJ2-7
D: TRBD1
CDR3: CASSLQGADEQYF
DNA: TGTGCCAGCAGCTTACAGGGGGCTGACGAGCAGTACTTC

V: TRBV5-6
size: .
J: TRBJ2-1
D: TRBD1
CDR3: CATIPAGGVNEQFF
DNA: TGTGCCACCATCCCCGCAGGGGGAGTTAATGAGCAGTTCTTC

V: TRBV6-1
size: .
J: TRBJ2-3
D: .
CDR3: CASSEADSTDTQYF
DNA: TGTGCCAGCAGTGAAGCGGACAGCACAGATACGCAGTATTTT

V: TRBV18
size: .
J: TRBJ2-7
D: .
CDR3: CASSLVAEPTGYEQYF
DNA: TGTGCCAGCTCACTGGTGGCGGAGCCGACCGGGTACGAGCAGTACTTC

V: TRBV19
size: .
J: TRBJ1-1
D: .
CDR3: CASSIGALGLNTEAFF
DNA: TGTGCCAGTAGTATTGGTGCCTTAGGGCTGAACACTGAAGCTTTCTTT

V: TRBV9
size: .
J: TRBJ1-6
D: .
CDR3: CASSVDGVYNSPLHF
DNA: TGTGCCAGCAGCGTAGACGGGGTCTATAATTCACCCCTCCACTTT

V: TRBV7-6
size: .
J: TRBJ2-2
D: .
CDR3: CASSWRGAQGGELFF
DNA: TGTGCCAGCAGCTGGAGGGGGGCGCAGGGCGGGGAGCTGTTTTTT

V: TRBV29-1
size: .
J: TRBJ2-2
D: .
CDR3: CSVKANTGELFF
DNA: TGCAGCGTCAAGGCGAACACCGGGGAGCTGTTTTTT

V: TRBV12-5
size: .
J: TRBJ2-1
D: TRBD2
CDR3: CASGLASRGAYNEQFF
DNA: TGTGCTAGTGGTTTGGCTTCGCGGGGGGCCTACAATGAGCAGTTCTTC

V: TRBV7-9
size: .
J: TRBJ1-2
D: .
CDR3: CASSPRREDYGYTF
DNA: TGTGCCAGCAGCCCTCGCCGGGAGGACTATGGCTACACCTTC

V: TRBV27
size: .
J: TRBJ2-1
D: TRBD2
CDR3: CASSSIGLAGEYEQFF
DNA: TGTGCCAGCAGTTCTATAGGGCTAGCGGGAGAGTATGAGCAGTTCTTC